This T cell receptor (beta chain) came from a study of identical twins. The sample holds a few counts of this clonotype. The antigen remains undetermined. Template switching, a step in the protocol, added a universal primer site, and cDNA carried unique molecular identifiers. From the 5' RACE reads, TCRdb called clonotypes with MiXCR, one entry per CDR3 protein. The sample has hundreds of thousands of distinct CDR3 sequences; around a sixth are singletons. Findings of the study overall: The more abundant beta clonotypes in cord blood had fewer insertions, and memory repertoires did not show this.

The ends were cut back, 3 bases at V and 3 bases at J, with 9 bases in the middle. CDR3 length equals 13 residues. In addition, the sample was reused for a study of T cells expressing NK-cell markers. That paper states: Seven of the eight sequenced donors were classified as HCMV-seropositive, and one was classified as seronegative.

The receptor's source is a woman between 18 and 29 years old in good health. Sequencing input: PBMCs. The rearrangement joins TRBV12-3 or TRBV12-4 to TRBJ2-7; no firm D call. The CDR3, as DNA: TGTGCCAGCAGTTTTTGGGGAAACTACGAGCAGTACTTC. Translation gives CASSFWGNYEQYF.